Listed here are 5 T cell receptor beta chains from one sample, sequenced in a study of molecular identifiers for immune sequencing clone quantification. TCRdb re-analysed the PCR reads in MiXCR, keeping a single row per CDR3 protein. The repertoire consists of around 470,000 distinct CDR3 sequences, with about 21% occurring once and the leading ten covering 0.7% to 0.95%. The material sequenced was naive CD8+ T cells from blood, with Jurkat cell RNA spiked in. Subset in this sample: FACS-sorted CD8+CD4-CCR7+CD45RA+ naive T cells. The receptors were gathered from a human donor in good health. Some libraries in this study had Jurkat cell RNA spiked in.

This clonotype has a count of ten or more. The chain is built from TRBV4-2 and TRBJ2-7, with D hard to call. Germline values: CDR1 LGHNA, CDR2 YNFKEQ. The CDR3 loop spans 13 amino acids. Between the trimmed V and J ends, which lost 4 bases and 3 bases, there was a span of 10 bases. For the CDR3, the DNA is TGTGCCAGCAGCCCCGGCGTGAGCTACGAGCAGTACTTC. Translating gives CASSPGVSYEQYF.

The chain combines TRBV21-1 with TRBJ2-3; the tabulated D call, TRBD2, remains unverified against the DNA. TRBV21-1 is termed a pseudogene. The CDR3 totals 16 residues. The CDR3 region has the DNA TGTGCCAGCAGCCCCCGGCCCTTGGCTTTCACAGATACGCAGTATTTT. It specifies CASSPRPLAFTDTQYF.

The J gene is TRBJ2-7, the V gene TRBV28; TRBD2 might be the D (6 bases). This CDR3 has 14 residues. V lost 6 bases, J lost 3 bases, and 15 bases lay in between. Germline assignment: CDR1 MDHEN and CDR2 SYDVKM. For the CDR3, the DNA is TGTGCCAGCAGGGACCCCGGCGGGGACTACGAGCAGTACTTC. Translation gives CASRDPGGDYEQYF.

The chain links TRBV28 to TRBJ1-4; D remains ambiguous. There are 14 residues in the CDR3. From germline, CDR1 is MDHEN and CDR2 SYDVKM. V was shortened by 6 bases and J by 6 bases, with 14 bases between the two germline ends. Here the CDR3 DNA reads TGTGCCAGCAGCCAGACACTTAGGGATGAAAAACTGTTTTTT. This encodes CASSQTLRDEKLFF.

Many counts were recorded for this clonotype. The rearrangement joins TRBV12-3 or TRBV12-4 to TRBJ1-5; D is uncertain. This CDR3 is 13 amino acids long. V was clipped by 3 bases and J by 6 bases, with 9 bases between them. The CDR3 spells CASSLVGFQPQHF. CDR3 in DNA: TGTGCCAGCAGTTTGGTCGGGTTTCAGCCCCAGCATTTT.